The present T cell receptor beta chain was sequenced within a study of blood T cell repertoires in COVID-19 (dated by TCRdb to about 2020). In terms of the full investigation: Samples from collaborators originated in the United States, Italy and Spain and spanned both the acute and convalescent phases of COVID-19. The material from the prospective study consisted of cDNA or gDNA derived from T cells, B-cell-depleted T cells, or PBMCs. The samples were drawn from the first 160 participants of the ongoing ImmuneRACE study and from about 1,200 subjects provided by 6 global collaborators. The repertoires were released in a freely available public database meant as a resource for research on the immune response to SARS-CoV-2. Subjects who had been exposed to COVID-19, were actively infected with it, or had recovered from it provided the deeply sampled blood TCRbeta repertoires that made up the dataset. Nearly every sample came with metadata listing a de-identified subject ID, COVID-19 status, age in years and sex. Where available, HLA class I and class II types were obtained from metadata supplied by the sample provider rather than from assay-based typing. General findings and caveats noted by the study authors: The quantity of clinical and demographic metadata differed by source and by participant and was supplied without curation.

CDR3 length: 15 amino acids, cysteine to phenylalanine. The read is trimmed to its CDR3 DNA, 45 bases read in frame from base 1. For this chain, trimming is 5 bases at the V end and 5 bases at the J end, and the number of junction bases without a gene match is 7. As encoded in the germline V gene, CDR1 is MGHDK while CDR2 is SYGVNS. TCRbeta CDR3 regions were amplified from genomic DNA using the immunoSEQ Assay, a bias-controlled multiplex PCR. Concerning the study's data processing: Within the assay, amplification of reference gene primers was used to estimate how many nucleated cells each sample contained. Sequence reads were collapsed and filtered to measure the absolute abundance of every unique TCRbeta CDR3 rearrangement. Productive Simpson clonality was computed per sample as the square root of Simpson's diversity index over productive rearrangements. TCRdb took over this immuneACCESS table, retaining in-frame rearrangements with V and J assigned. Such tables are incomplete; in checked studies, under half of the missing clones stem from an unresolved V gene, and the remainder is unexplained. V and J calls and clone size are as listed in that table; D and trimming were resolved from the DNA. The sample records around 200,000 clones, roughly 77% of which are singletons. The top ten hold 5.5% to 7% of the sample.

This clone occurred a few times. The target of this receptor is not known. Within one base of it there is no much larger clone, and no base qualities were kept. One collaborating source in Seattle enrolled patients during active infection and followed them longitudinally through the course of disease. Collaborating institutions collected whole blood in K2EDTA tubes following their own protocols. For TCRbeta analysis, collaborator samples were shipped as frozen whole blood, as isolated PBMCs, or as DNA extracted from either sample type. In this chain, TRBV25-1 is recombined with TRBJ2-2, and 8 junction bases match TRBD2. The material sequenced was peripheral blood. The clonotype was recovered from a woman aged 40 to 50 with COVID-19, enrolled during active disease. The CDR3 in this case is CASSPGGSWTGELFF. The DNA sequence is TGTGCCAGCAGTCCGGGAGGGAGTTGGACCGGGGAGCTGTTTTTT.